This note documents a single T cell receptor (beta chain) sequence. CDR1 and CDR2 (germline): LGHNA, YNFKEQ. Trimming pared 8 bases from V and 4 bases from J, leaving 20 bases between. The CDR3 extends over 16 amino acids. Per the authors' pipeline: Estimation of nucleated cell counts relied on the amplification of reference gene primers. TCRdb's table, derived via immunoSEQ multiplex PCR, lists solely in-frame clones and lacks some. That table gives V, J and clone size, and the DNA gave D and trimming. The table includes more than 150,000 clones, around 78% detected once. The data were obtained in a study of blood T cell repertoires in COVID-19.

The sequenced sample consisted of peripheral blood. The chain carries TRBV4-2 and TRBJ2-2; weak D call: TRBD2 (6 bases). The TCR was taken from a woman over 75 with active or convalescent COVID-19. CDR3 nucleotides: TGTGCCAGCTATCCCGGGGGAATTGGGGGCACCGGGGAGCTGTTTTTT. It encodes CASYPGGIGGTGELFF.